One and the same sample provided the 3 T cell receptor beta chains below, sequenced in a study of CXCR3-negative and CXCR3-positive naive CD8 T cells. Study-wide findings and caveats: Naive cells that were CXCR3-positive had more hydrophobic TRB CDR3s (compared with CXCR3-negative naive cells).

The libraries of TRB cDNA were constructed through 5' RACE using UMI labels. TCRdb reprocessed the 5' RACE reads; each CDR3 protein has one entry and no DNA is given. The sample data list fewer than 3,000 distinct CDR3 sequences. Their specific antigens are unknown. Input material: naive CXCR3+ CD8+ T cells from blood. Noted subset: CD45RO-CCR7+CD27+CD95- naive CD8+ T cells expressing CXCR3 (TNR3+). These TCRs come from a human donor in good health. Some clones in this sample may be carry-over from other donors' samples.

The genes are TRBV6-2 or TRBV6-3 and TRBJ2-1. The germline CDR1 and CDR2 sequences are MNHEY and SVGEGT. This CDR3 region has 13 residues. The CDR3 reads CASSWATNNEQFF.

The chain has TRBV7-6 and TRBJ1-1. From germline, CDR1 is SGHVS and CDR2 FNYEAQ. The CDR3 runs to 13 residues. Here the CDR3 reads CASSLQQNTEAFF.

The chain carries TRBV27 and TRBJ2-5; TCRdb calls TRBD1, which cannot be checked without DNA. Germline V gene data show CDR1 as MNHEY and CDR2 as SMNVEV (reference sequence). There are 16 residues in the CDR3. CDR3 sequence: CASSLSGGGLLGDQYF.